This TCR beta chain stems from a study of blood T cell repertoires in COVID-19. Study as a whole: Sources were T cells, B-cell-depleted T cells, or PBMCs; the material itself was cDNA or gDNA.

Source study methods: Estimation of nucleated cell counts was performed using reference gene primer amplification. Repertoires were generated with immunoSEQ multiplex PCR, while TCRdb's copy carries only in-frame clones and drops some. For V, J and clone size, that table is used; D and trimming come from the DNA. Of tens of thousands of clones listed, approximately 82% are singletons. Germline CDR1 reads SGHKS; CDR2 reads YYEKEE (reference sequence). V was trimmed by 0 bases and J by 2 bases, leaving 11 bases between them. The CDR3 is 15 amino acids. Sequenced material: peripheral blood. This chain connects TRBV5-5 to TRBJ1-1, with a possible D match to TRBD1 (5 bases). The sequence was obtained from a man between 60 and 75 years old with acute or convalescent COVID-19. The CDR3: CASSLGQGRNTEAFF. As DNA, the CDR3 is TGTGCCAGCAGCTTGGGGCAGGGAAGAAACACTGAAGCTTTCTTT. Full variable domain (missing parts from reference TRBV5-5 and TRBJ1-1): DAGVTQSPTHLIKTRGQQVTLRCSPISGHKSVSWYQQVLGQGPQFIFQYYEKEERGRGNFPDRFSARQFPNYSSELNVNALLLGDSALYLCASSLGQGRNTEAFFGQGTRLTVV.